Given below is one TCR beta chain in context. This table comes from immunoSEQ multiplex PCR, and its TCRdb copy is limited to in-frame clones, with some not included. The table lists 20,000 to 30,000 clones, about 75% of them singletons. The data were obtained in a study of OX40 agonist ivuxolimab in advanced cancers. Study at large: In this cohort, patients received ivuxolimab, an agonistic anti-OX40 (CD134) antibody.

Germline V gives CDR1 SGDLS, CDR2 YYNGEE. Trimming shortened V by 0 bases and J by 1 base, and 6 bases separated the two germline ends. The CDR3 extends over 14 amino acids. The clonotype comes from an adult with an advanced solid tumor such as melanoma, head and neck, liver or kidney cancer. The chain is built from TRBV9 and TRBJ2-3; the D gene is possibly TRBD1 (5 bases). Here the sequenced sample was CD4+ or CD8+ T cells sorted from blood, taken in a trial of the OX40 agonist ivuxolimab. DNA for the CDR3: TGTGCCAGCAGCGTAGAAGGGGGCACAGATACGCAGTATTTT. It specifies CASSVEGGTDTQYF.